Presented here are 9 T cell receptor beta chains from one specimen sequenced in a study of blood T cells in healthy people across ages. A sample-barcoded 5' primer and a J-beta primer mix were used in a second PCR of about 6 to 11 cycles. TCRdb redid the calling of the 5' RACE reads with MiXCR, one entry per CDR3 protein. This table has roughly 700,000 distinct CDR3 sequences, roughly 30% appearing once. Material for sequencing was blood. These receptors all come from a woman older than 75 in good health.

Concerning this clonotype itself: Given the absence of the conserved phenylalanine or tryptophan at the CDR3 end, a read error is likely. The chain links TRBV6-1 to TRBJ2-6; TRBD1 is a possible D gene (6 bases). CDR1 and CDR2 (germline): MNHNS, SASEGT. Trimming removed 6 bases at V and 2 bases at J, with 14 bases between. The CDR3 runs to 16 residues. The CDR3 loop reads CASSLQGTPGANVLTV. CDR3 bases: TGTGCCAGCAGCCTACAGGGTACTCCTGGGGCCAACGTCCTGACTGTC.

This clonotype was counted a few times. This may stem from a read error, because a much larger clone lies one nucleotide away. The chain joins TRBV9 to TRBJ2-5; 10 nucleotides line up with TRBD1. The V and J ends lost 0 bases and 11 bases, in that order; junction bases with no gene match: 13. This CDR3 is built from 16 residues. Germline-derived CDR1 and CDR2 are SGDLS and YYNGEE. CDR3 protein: CASSVGGGTGAHEQYF. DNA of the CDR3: TGTGCCAGCAGCGTAGGTGGAGGGACAGGGGCCCATGAGCAGTACTTC.

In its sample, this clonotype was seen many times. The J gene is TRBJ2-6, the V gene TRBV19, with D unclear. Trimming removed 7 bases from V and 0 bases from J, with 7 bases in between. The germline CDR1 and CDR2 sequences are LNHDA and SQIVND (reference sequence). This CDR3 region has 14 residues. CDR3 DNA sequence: TGTGCCAGTACCCCCCTCTCTGGGGCCAACGTCCTGACTTTC. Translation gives CASTPLSGANVLTF.

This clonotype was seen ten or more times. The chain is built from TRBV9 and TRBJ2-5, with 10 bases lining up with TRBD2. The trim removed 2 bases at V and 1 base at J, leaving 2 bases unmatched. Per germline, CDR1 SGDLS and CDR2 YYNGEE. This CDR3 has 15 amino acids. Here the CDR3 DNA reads TGTGCCAGCAGCGTCGAGCGGGGGGGCCAAGAGACCCAGTACTTC. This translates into CASSVERGGQETQYF. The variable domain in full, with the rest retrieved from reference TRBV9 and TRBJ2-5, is DSGVTQTPKHLITATGQRVTLRCSPRSGDLSVYWYQQSLDQGLQFLIQYYNGEERAKGNILERFSAQQFPDLHSELNLSSLELGDSALYFCASSVERGGQETQYFGPGTRLLVL.

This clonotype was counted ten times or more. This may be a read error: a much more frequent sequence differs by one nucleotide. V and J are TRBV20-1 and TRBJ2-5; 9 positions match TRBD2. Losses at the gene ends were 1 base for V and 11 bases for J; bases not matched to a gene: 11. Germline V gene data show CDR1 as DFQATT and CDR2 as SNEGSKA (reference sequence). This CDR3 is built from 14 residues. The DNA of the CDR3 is TGCAGTGCTAGAGTCGATAGCGGGGGACTACAGCAGTACTTC. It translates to CSARVDSGGLQQYF.

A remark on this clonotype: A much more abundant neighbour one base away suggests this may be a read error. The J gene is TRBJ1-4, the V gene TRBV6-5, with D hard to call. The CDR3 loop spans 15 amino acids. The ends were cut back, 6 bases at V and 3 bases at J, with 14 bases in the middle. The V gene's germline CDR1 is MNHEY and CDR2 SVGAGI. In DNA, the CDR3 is TGTGCCAGCAGCGAGAGGCGGCAGCCTAATGAAAAACTGTTTTTT. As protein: CASSERRQPNEKLFF.

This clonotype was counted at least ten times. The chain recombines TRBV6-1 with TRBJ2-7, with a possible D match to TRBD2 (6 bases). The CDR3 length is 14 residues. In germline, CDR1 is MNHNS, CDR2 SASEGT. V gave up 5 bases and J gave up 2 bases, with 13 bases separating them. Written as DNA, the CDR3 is TGTGCCAGCAGTTTAGGGCGGGGAACCTACGAGCAGTACTTC. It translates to CASSLGRGTYEQYF.

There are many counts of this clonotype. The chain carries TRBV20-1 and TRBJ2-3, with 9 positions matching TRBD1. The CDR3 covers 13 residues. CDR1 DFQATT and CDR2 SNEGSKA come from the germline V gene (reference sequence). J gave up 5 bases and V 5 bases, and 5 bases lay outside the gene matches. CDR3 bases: TGCAGTGCTGAACAGGGGGCGGGAGATACGCAGTATTTT. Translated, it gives CSAEQGAGDTQYF.

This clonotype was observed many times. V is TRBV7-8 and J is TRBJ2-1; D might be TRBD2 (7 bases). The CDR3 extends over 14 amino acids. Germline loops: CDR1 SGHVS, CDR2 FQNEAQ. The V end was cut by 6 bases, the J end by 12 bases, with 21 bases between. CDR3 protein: CASRQEGGGPRQFF. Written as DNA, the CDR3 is TGTGCCAGCAGGCAAGAAGGGGGGGGCCCTCGGCAGTTCTTC. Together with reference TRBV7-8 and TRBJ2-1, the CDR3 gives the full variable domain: GAGVSQSPRYKVAKRGQDVALRCDPISGHVSLFWYQQALGQGPEFLTYFQNEAQLDKSGLPSDRFFAERPEGSVSTLKIQRTQQEDSAVYLCASRQEGGGPRQFFGPGTRLTVL.